This T cell receptor beta chain was profiled in a study of CD8 T cells in Susac syndrome. It was with random hexamers that roughly 0.5 to 1 ug RNA was reverse transcribed. The TCR beta CDR3 was amplified by immunoSEQ multiplex PCR across 54 Vbeta, 13 Jbeta. MiXCR was run by TCRdb on the immunoSEQ multiplex PCR reads, yielding one entry per CDR3 protein. The data contain roughly 160,000 distinct CDR3 sequences, about 93% of them singletons. The sequencing sample was made of CD4+ T cells from PBMCs. The clonotype originates from a human donor in good health.

Written as DNA, the CDR3 is TGCAGCGTTGAACCCTCTCTCGGTAGGGGGCGAGGAGGCGGCTACACCTTC. Protein: CSVEPSLGRGRGGGYTF. This chain joins TRBV29-1 and TRBJ1-2, with 7 positions matching TRBD1. The germline gives CDR1 SQVTM, CDR2 ANQGSEA. The ends lost 2 bases at V and 8 bases at J; junction bases unmatched: 20. This CDR3 comprises 17 residues.